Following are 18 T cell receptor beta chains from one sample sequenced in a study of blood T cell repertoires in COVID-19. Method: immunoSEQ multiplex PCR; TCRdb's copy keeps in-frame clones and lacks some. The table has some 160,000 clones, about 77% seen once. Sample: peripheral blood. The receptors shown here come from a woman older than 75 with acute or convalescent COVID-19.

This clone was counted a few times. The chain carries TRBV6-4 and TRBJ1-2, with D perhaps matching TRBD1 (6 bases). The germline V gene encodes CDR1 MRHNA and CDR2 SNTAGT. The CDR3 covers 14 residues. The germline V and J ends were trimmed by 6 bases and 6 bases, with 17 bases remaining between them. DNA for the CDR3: TGTGCCAGCAGCCCACAGAGTGGGGGCAATGGCTACACCTTC. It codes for CASSPQSGGNGYTF.

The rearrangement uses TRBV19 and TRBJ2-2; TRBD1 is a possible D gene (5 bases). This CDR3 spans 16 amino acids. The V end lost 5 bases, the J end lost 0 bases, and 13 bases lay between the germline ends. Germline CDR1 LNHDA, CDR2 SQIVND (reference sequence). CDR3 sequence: CASSRRQNTNTGELFF. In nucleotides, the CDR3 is TGTGCCAGTAGTCGTCGACAGAATACGAACACCGGGGAGCTGTTTTTT.

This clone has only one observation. CDR3 sequence reads: CASSTTRLAEQFF. DNA of the CDR3: TGTGCCAGCAGCACTACCCGACTAGCAGAGCAGTTCTTC. This chain joins TRBV7-8 and TRBJ2-1; 7 bases line up with TRBD2. From germline, CDR1 is SGHVS and CDR2 FQNEAQ. V gave up 5 bases and J gave up 10 bases; unmatched junction bases: 8. The CDR3 length is 13 residues.

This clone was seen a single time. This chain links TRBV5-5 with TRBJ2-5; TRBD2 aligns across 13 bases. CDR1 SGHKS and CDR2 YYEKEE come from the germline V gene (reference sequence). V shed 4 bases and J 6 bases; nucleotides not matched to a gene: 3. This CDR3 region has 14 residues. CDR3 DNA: TGTGCCAGCAGCCTGGGGACTAGCGGGAAGACCCAGTACTTC. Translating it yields CASSLGTSGKTQYF.

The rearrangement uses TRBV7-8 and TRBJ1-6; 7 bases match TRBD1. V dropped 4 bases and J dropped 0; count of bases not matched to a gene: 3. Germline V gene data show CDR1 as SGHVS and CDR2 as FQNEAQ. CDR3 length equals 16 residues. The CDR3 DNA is TGTGCCAGCAGCTACCGGGACAGCTCCTATAATTCACCCCTCCACTTT. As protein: CASSYRDSSYNSPLHF.

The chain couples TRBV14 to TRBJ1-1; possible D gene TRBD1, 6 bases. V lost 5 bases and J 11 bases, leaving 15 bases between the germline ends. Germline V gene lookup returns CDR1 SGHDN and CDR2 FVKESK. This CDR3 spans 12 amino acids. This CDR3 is CASSSTGFRAFF. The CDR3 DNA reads TGTGCCAGCAGCTCCACAGGGTTTCGGGCTTTCTTT. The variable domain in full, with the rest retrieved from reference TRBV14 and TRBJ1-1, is EAGVTQFPSHSVIEKGQTVTLRCDPISGHDNLYWYRRVMGKEIKFLLHFVKESKQDESGMPNNRFLAERTGGTYSTLKVQPAELEDSGVYFCASSSTGFRAFFGQGTRLTVV.

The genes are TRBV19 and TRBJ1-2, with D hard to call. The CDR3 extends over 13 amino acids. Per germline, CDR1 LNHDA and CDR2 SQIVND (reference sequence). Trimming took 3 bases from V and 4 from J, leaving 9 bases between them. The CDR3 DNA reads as TGTGCCAGTAGTATTCCAGGTTTCTATGGCTACACCTTC. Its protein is CASSIPGFYGYTF.

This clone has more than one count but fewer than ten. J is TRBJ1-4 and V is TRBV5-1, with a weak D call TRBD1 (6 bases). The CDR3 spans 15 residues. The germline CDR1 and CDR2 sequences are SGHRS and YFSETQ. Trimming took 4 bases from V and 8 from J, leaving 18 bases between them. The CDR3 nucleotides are TGCGCCAGCAGCGACTCAGGGGTTCCTGAAGAAAAACTGTTTTTT. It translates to CASSDSGVPEEKLFF. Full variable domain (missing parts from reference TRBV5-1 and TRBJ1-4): KAGVTQTPRYLIKTRGQQVTLSCSPISGHRSVSWYQQTPGQGLQFLFEYFSETQRNKGNFPGRFSGRQFSNSRSEMNVSTLELGDSALYLCASSDSGVPEEKLFFGSGTQLSVL.

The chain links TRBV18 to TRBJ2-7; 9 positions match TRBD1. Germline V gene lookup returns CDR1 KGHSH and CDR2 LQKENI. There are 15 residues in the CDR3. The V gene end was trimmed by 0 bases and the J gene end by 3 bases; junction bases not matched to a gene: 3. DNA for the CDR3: TGTGCCAGCTCACCACCGTGGGGACAGGGCTACGAGCAGTACTTC. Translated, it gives CASSPPWGQGYEQYF.

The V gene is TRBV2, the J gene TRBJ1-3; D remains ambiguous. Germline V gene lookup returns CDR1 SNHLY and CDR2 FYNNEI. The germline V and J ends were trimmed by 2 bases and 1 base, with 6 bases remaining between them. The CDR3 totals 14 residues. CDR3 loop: CASSESGSGNTIYF. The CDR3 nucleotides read TGTGCCAGCAGTGAAAGCGGGTCTGGAAACACCATATATTTT.

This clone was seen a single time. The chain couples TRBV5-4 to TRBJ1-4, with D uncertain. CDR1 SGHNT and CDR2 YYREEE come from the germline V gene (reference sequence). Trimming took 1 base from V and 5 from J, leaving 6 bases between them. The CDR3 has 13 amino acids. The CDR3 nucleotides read TGTGCCAGCAGCTTGTACGGGAATGAAAAACTGTTTTTT. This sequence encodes CASSLYGNEKLFF.

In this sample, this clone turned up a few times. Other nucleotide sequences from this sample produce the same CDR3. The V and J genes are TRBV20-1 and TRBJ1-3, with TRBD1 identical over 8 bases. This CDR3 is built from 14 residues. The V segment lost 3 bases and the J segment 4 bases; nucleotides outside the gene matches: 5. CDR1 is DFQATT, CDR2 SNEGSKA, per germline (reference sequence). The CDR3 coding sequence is TGCAGTGCTAGTCAGGGGGCAGGGGGAAACACCATATATTTT. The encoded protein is CSASQGAGGNTIYF.

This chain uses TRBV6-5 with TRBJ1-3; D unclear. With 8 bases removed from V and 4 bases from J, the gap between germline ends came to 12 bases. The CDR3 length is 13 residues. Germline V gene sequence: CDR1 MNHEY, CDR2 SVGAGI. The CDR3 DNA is TGTGCCAGCCTGGGAGTTCTGGGAAACACCATATATTTT. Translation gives CASLGVLGNTIYF.

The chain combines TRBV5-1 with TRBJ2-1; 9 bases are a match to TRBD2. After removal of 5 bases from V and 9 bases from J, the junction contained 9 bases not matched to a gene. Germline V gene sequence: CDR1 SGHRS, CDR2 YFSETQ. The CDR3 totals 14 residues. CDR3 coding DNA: TGCGCCAGCAGTTCTGGACTAGCGTTGGGTGAGCAGTTCTTC. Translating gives CASSSGLALGEQFF.

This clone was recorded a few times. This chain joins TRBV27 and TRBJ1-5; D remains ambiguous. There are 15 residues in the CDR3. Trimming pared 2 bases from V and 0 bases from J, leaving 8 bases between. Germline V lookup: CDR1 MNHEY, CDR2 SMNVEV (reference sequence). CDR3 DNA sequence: TGTGCCAGCAGTTTAGGAGAGAATAGCAATCAGCCCCAGCATTTT. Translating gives CASSLGENSNQPQHF.

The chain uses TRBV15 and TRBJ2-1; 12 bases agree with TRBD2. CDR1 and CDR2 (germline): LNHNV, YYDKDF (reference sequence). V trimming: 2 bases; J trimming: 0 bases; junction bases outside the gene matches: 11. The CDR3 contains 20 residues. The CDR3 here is CATSRLRLAGERSSYNEQFF. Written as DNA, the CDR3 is TGTGCCACCAGCAGATTGAGACTAGCGGGGGAGCGGAGCTCCTACAATGAGCAGTTCTTC.

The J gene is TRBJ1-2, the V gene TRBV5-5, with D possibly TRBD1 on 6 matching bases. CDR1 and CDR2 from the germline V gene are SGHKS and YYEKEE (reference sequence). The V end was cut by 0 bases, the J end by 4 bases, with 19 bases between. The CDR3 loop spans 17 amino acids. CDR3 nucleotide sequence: TGTGCCAGCAGCTTGGTTACAGGGAGCGGCCGGGGCTATGGCTACACCTTC. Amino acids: CASSLVTGSGRGYGYTF.

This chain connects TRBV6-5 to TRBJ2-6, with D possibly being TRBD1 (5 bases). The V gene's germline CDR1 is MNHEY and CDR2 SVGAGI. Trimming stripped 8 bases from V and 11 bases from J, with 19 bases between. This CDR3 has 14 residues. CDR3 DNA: TGTGCCAGCTTGTCGACAGTGGATAAGGACGTCCTGACTTTC. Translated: CASLSTVDKDVLTF.